The sequence of this T cell receptor beta chain was determined in a study of blood T cell repertoires in COVID-19. Looked up from germline, CDR1 is MNHEY and CDR2 is SVGAGI. This CDR3 comprises 14 residues. V shed 2 bases, J shed 7 bases, and the junction held 6 bases outside the gene matches. A single count supports this clone. Here immunoSEQ multiplex PCR was the method, and the copy in TCRdb shows in-frame clones only, minus some. The table includes around 250,000 clones, approximately 90% detected once. The rearrangement joins TRBV6-5 to TRBJ2-3; 7 nucleotides align to TRBD1. Sequencing was performed on peripheral blood. This receptor was obtained from a man between 25 and 39 years old who had recovered from COVID-19. The CDR3 region is CASSYTPTGYTQYF. DNA for the CDR3: TGTGCCAGCAGTTACACCCCGACAGGGTATACGCAGTATTTT.